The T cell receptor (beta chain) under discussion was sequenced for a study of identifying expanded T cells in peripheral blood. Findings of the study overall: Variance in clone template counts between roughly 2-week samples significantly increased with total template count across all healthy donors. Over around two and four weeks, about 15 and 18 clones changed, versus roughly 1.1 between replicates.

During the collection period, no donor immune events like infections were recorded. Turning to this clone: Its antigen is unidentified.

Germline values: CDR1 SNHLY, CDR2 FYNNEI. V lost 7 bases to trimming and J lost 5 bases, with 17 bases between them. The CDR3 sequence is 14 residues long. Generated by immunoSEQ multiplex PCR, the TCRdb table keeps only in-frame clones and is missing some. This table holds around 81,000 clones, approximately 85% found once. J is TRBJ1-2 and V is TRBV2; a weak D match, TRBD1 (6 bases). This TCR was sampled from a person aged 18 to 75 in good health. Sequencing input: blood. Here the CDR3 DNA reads TGTGCCAGCACTAGGGAGCGGCAGGGGTATGGCTACACCTTC. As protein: CASTRERQGYGYTF.